Each of the 29 T cell receptor beta chains below was sequenced from the same sample in a study of T cells after somatic rescue of genetic block. Using immunoSEQ multiplex PCR, the repertoire was profiled, and TCRdb retains in-frame clones only, with some absent. The sample yields roughly 71,000 clones, roughly 91% seen once. Sample: peripheral blood mononuclear cells (PBMCs). These receptors all come from a man aged 30 to 45.

The chain combines TRBV19 with TRBJ1-2; no definite D call. Between the trimmed V and J ends, which lost 6 bases and 0 bases, there was a span of 14 bases. CDR3 length: 15 amino acids. CDR1 and CDR2 (germline): LNHDA, SQIVND (reference sequence). In DNA form, the CDR3 reads TGTGCCAGTAGCCAAAGCCCTGCCTCTAACTATGGCTACACCTTC. It encodes CASSQSPASNYGYTF.

The genes are TRBV5-1 and TRBJ2-7, with 7 bases aligning to TRBD1. Germline CDR1 is SGHRS and CDR2 is YFSETQ. This CDR3 is 16 amino acids long. V gave up 2 bases and J gave up 2 bases; unmatched junction bases: 10. The DNA of the CDR3 is TGCGCCAGCAGCTTCAACCGGGACAGCGGAACCTACGAGCAGTACTTC. This codes for CASSFNRDSGTYEQYF.

The V gene is TRBV6-6, the J gene TRBJ1-2; 9 bases are shared with TRBD1. Germline-derived CDR1 and CDR2 are MNHNY and SVGAGI (reference sequence). V was pared by 2 bases and J by 6 bases, with 4 bases of the junction left unmatched. This CDR3 is 14 amino acids long. CDR3 DNA: TGTGCCAGCAGTTACACAGGGGGCGTAGATGGCTACACCTTC. Encoded protein: CASSYTGGVDGYTF.

In its sample, this clone was seen once. The chain joins TRBV7-9 to TRBJ2-2; TRBD2 agrees at 7 bases. Losses at the gene ends were 5 bases for V and 6 bases for J; bases not matched to a gene: 6. The CDR3 is 14 residues long. The V gene's germline CDR1 is SEHNR and CDR2 FQNEAQ (reference sequence). The CDR3 here is CASSAWTSAGELFF. In nucleotides, the CDR3 is TGTGCCAGCAGCGCCTGGACTAGTGCCGGGGAGCTGTTTTTT. Complete variable domain (other parts from reference TRBV7-9 and TRBJ2-2): DTGVSQNPRHKITKRGQNVTFRCDPISEHNRLYWYRQTLGQGPEFLTYFQNEAQLEKSRLLSDRFSAERPKGSFSTLEIQRTEQGDSAMYLCASSAWTSAGELFFGEGSRLTVL.

V usage is TRBV11-1 and J usage is TRBJ1-1, with a weak D call TRBD1 (5 bases). V lost 1 base and J lost 0, with 9 bases in between. Germline V lookup: CDR1 SGHAT, CDR2 FQDESV (reference sequence). CDR3 length equals 15 residues. DNA of the CDR3: TGTGCCAGCAGCTTAGGGGTCAGGGTGAACACTGAAGCTTTCTTT. It encodes CASSLGVRVNTEAFF.

The chain uses TRBV5-6 and TRBJ2-1; D unclear. Between the trimmed V and J ends, which lost 4 bases and 4 bases, there was a span of 12 bases. CDR1 and CDR2 from the germline V gene are SGHDT and YYEEEE. This CDR3 comprises 14 residues. The CDR3 reads CASSRRSAYNEQFF. In DNA, the CDR3 is TGTGCCAGCAGCCGCAGATCTGCATACAATGAGCAGTTCTTC.

This chain uses TRBV27 with TRBJ2-1, with D hard to call. V gave up 5 bases and J gave up 7 bases, with 18 bases separating them. CDR3 length: 15 residues. Per germline, CDR1 MNHEY and CDR2 SMNVEV (reference sequence). CDR3 loop: CASSPTAQTLNEQFF. The CDR3 region has the DNA TGTGCCAGCAGTCCAACGGCCCAGACTCTAAATGAGCAGTTCTTC.

The rearrangement uses TRBV5-4 and TRBJ2-1; the match to TRBD2 covers 12 bases. Germline V gene sequence: CDR1 SGHNT, CDR2 YYREEE (reference sequence). CDR3 length: 12 amino acids. Unmatched junction bases numbered 0, after V lost 4 bases and J lost 10 bases. DNA of the CDR3: TGTGCCAGCAGCGGGACTAGCGGGGAGCAGTTCTTC. Its translation: CASSGTSGEQFF.

This chain links TRBV7-6 with TRBJ2-1; 9 nucleotides align to TRBD1. Germline CDR1 is SGHVS and CDR2 is FNYEAQ. The ends lost 1 base at V and 7 bases at J; junction bases unmatched: 5. The CDR3 length is 15 residues. CDR3 DNA: TGTGCCAGCAGCTTAGGGGGACAGGGCTTAAATGAGCAGTTCTTC. This gives the protein CASSLGGQGLNEQFF.

The CDR3 is CASSQAGRVEKLFF. The DNA of the CDR3 is TGTGCCAGCAGTCAGGCTGGTCGGGTTGAAAAACTGTTTTTT. The chain recombines TRBV28 with TRBJ1-4; D gene unclear. CDR3 length equals 14 residues. V shed 5 bases and J shed 7 bases, with 14 bases lying between them. CDR1 MDHEN and CDR2 SYDVKM come from the germline V gene.

The chain joins TRBV9 to TRBJ2-3; D ambiguous. The germline gives CDR1 SGDLS, CDR2 YYNGEE. The V and J ends lost 3 bases and 5 bases respectively, with 10 bases between them. The CDR3 loop spans 13 amino acids. The CDR3: CASSATSRDTQYF. The CDR3 DNA reads TGTGCCAGCAGCGCGACCTCCCGAGATACGCAGTATTTT.

The chain recombines TRBV4-1 with TRBJ2-3; the D is unclear. V was cut by 4 bases and J by 4 bases, with 24 bases left in between. Per germline, CDR1 MGHRA and CDR2 YSYEKL. The CDR3 loop spans 18 amino acids. CDR3: CASSLRLRMVAGSDTQYF. DNA for the CDR3: TGCGCCAGCAGCCTCCGACTTAGGATGGTAGCCGGGTCAGATACGCAGTATTTT.

On this clone: Other nucleotide sequences in the sample specify the same CDR3. The CDR3 DNA follows: TGTGCCAGCAGTCGTCAGGGCTATAATTCACCCCTCCACTTT. Translation gives CASSRQGYNSPLHF. V and J are TRBV6-5 and TRBJ1-6, with a weak D call TRBD1 (5 bases). The ends were cut back, 5 bases at V and 3 bases at J, with 8 bases in the middle. The CDR3 is 14 amino acids. Germline assignment: CDR1 MNHEY and CDR2 SVGAGI.

The V call is TRBV18, the J call TRBJ2-2, with TRBD1 identical over 7 bases. V shed 0 bases, J shed 3 bases, and the junction held 4 bases outside the gene matches. The germline V gene has CDR1 KGHSH and CDR2 LQKENI. This CDR3 is built from 16 residues. CDR3 coding DNA: TGTGCCAGCTCACCACCCACAGGGGTGGACACCGGGGAGCTGTTTTTT. Its translation is CASSPPTGVDTGELFF.

V gene TRBV5-1 combines with J gene TRBJ2-5; D uncertain. This CDR3 has 17 amino acids. V was shortened by 0 bases and J by 2 bases, with 17 bases between the two germline ends. The germline gives CDR1 SGHRS, CDR2 YFSETQ. The chain's CDR3 is CASSLAFPAAFQETQYF. In DNA, the CDR3 is TGCGCCAGCAGCTTGGCTTTCCCGGCGGCTTTTCAAGAGACCCAGTACTTC.

This clone appeared a single time. V usage is TRBV13 and J usage is TRBJ2-5, with D uncertain. The CDR3 contains 16 residues. Germline assignment: CDR1 PRHDT and CDR2 FYEKMQ (reference sequence). V was cut by 0 bases and J by 5 bases, with 16 bases left in between. CDR3 DNA sequence: TGTGCCAGCAGCTTAGGGCTGAATCTCCTCCTTGAGACCCAGTACTTC. Translated: CASSLGLNLLLETQYF. Combining the CDR3 with reference TRBV13 and TRBJ2-5 gives the whole variable domain AAGVIQSPRHLIKEKRETATLKCYPIPRHDTVYWYQQGPGQDPQFLISFYEKMQSDKGSIPDRFSAQQFSDYHSELNMSSLELGDSALYFCASSLGLNLLLETQYFGPGTRLLVL.

V is TRBV29-1 and J is TRBJ2-3, with D perhaps matching TRBD2 (6 bases). This CDR3 spans 13 amino acids. Trimming removed 7 bases at V and 2 bases at J, with 13 bases between. Germline V gives CDR1 SQVTM, CDR2 ANQGSEA. The CDR3 protein is CSAPKGLTDTQYF. The DNA of the CDR3 is TGCAGCGCCCCGAAGGGACTCACAGATACGCAGTATTTT.

The chain joins TRBV6-1 to TRBJ2-5; 10 bases match TRBD2. The V segment lost 0 bases and the J segment 2 bases; nucleotides outside the gene matches: 0. Germline V gene lookup returns CDR1 MNHNS and CDR2 SASEGT. The CDR3 extends over 15 amino acids. The CDR3 region has the DNA TGTGCCAGCAGTGAAGCAGCGGGGGGGCAAGAGACCCAGTACTTC. It codes for CASSEAAGGQETQYF.

The chain carries TRBV7-9 and TRBJ2-5, with D hard to call. Germline V gives CDR1 SEHNR, CDR2 FQNEAQ (reference sequence). There are 15 residues in the CDR3. Trimming stripped 2 bases from V and 2 bases from J, with 12 bases between. Here the CDR3 reads CASSLPLLTQETQYF. CDR3 coding DNA: TGTGCCAGCAGCTTACCACTGCTAACTCAAGAGACCCAGTACTTC.

The chain employs TRBV15 and TRBJ2-5; D is undetermined. Trimming cost V 0 bases and J 4 bases, with 6 bases left between them. Looked up from germline, CDR1 is LNHNV and CDR2 is YYDKDF (reference sequence). The CDR3 spans 13 residues. CDR3 nucleotide sequence: TGTGCCACCAGCAGAGATATTCGAGAGACCCAGTACTTC. Translation: CATSRDIRETQYF.

This sequence joins TRBV2 and TRBJ2-7, with 15 bases fitting TRBD2. CDR1 is SNHLY and CDR2 is FYNNEI in the germline V gene. J was trimmed by 9 bases and V by 3 bases; bases with no gene match: 9. CDR3 length: 16 amino acids. The CDR3 loop reads CASSEDIGLAGGRQYF. The CDR3 DNA reads TGTGCCAGCAGTGAGGACATAGGACTAGCGGGGGGGCGGCAGTACTTC.

The rearrangement uses TRBV7-9 and TRBJ1-2; unclear D gene. V was clipped by 0 bases and J by 3 bases, with 5 bases between them. The CDR3 spans 13 residues. CDR1 SEHNR and CDR2 FQNEAQ come from the germline V gene (reference sequence). The CDR3: CASSLAEDYGYTF. CDR3 nucleotide sequence: TGTGCCAGCAGCTTAGCCGAGGACTATGGCTACACCTTC. Combining the CDR3 with reference TRBV7-9 and TRBJ1-2 gives the whole variable domain DTGVSQNPRHKITKRGQNVTFRCDPISEHNRLYWYRQTLGQGPEFLTYFQNEAQLEKSRLLSDRFSAERPKGSFSTLEIQRTEQGDSAMYLCASSLAEDYGYTFGSGTRLTVV.

The V and J genes are TRBV28 and TRBJ2-1; D may correspond to TRBD1 or TRBD2 (5 bases each). With 6 bases removed from V and 0 bases from J, the gap between germline ends came to 21 bases. CDR1 MDHEN and CDR2 SYDVKM come from the germline V gene. CDR3 length: 18 amino acids. CDR3 DNA: TGTGCCAGCAGCCCCTCTCCGGGGCTGGGAAGCTCCTACAATGAGCAGTTCTTC. Translation gives CASSPSPGLGSSYNEQFF.

This chain links TRBV28 with TRBJ1-3; tentative D call: TRBD1 (5 bases). CDR1 and CDR2 (germline): MDHEN, SYDVKM. V lost 2 bases to trimming and J lost 10 bases, with 12 bases between them. This CDR3 has 13 amino acids. This CDR3 is CASSLDRGTTIYF. CDR3 DNA: TGTGCCAGCAGTTTAGATAGGGGAACGACCATATATTTT.

This rearrangement joins TRBV19 to TRBJ2-1, with D perhaps TRBD1 (5 bases). V was shortened by 4 bases and J by 7 bases, with 14 bases between the two germline ends. Germline values: CDR1 LNHDA, CDR2 SQIVND (reference sequence). The length of the CDR3 is 14 residues. Written as DNA, the CDR3 is TGTGCCAGTAGTAGCCAGGGAAGGTGGAATGAGCAGTTCTTC. Translation: CASSSQGRWNEQFF.

This chain joins TRBV11-3 and TRBJ2-1, with a tentative D call TRBD2 (7 bases). In germline, CDR1 is SGHNT, CDR2 YENEEA. Trimming took 1 base from V and 4 from J, leaving 11 bases between them. The CDR3 has 15 amino acids. The CDR3 spells CASSLVGGGYNEQFF. The DNA of the CDR3 is TGTGCCAGCAGCTTAGTAGGGGGGGGTTACAATGAGCAGTTCTTC.

The V call is TRBV2, the J call TRBJ1-2; TRBD1 might be the D (5 bases). The CDR3 runs to 12 residues. Trimming cost V 6 bases and J 1 base, with 6 bases left between them. Looked up from germline, CDR1 is SNHLY and CDR2 is FYNNEI. The CDR3 nucleotides read TGTGCCAGCAGGACAGATAACTATGGCTACACCTTC. Its protein product is CASRTDNYGYTF.

This CDR3 is CASSPGTWGSPLHF. CDR3 DNA sequence: TGTGCCAGCAGTCCCGGGACCTGGGGTTCACCCCTCCACTTT. V and J are TRBV11-2 and TRBJ1-6; maybe TRBD1 (5 bases). This CDR3 contains 14 residues. With 6 bases removed from V and 9 bases from J, the gap between germline ends came to 15 bases. Germline values: CDR1 SGHAT, CDR2 FQNNGV.

The chain has TRBV6-4 and TRBJ2-2, with a weak D call TRBD1 (5 bases). V lost 6 bases and J lost 9, with 17 bases in between. CDR1 MRHNA and CDR2 SNTAGT come from the germline V gene. CDR3 length: 14 amino acids. The CDR3 region is CASRPRAQGRELFF. The CDR3 DNA reads as TGTGCCAGCAGACCTCGGGCCCAGGGTCGGGAGCTGTTTTTT.